A single sample gave rise to the 10 T cell receptor beta chains below, sequenced in a study of blood T cell repertoires in COVID-19. The data were produced by immunoSEQ multiplex PCR, yet TCRdb's version contains in-frame clones alone and is incomplete. Of about 350,000 clones in the sample, 87% were seen once. The sequencing input was peripheral blood. The origin of the receptors is a man younger than 45 with COVID-19, enrolled during active disease.

The V and J genes are TRBV5-1 and TRBJ1-1; 8 bases map to TRBD1. The CDR3 is 13 amino acids. Germline trimming cut 5 bases from V and 3 bases from J; bases unmatched to any gene: 3. Germline V gene sequence: CDR1 SGHRS, CDR2 YFSETQ. CDR3 bases: TGCGCCAGCAGGAACAGGGGGGACACTGAAGCTTTCTTT. Translation gives CASRNRGDTEAFF.

The V gene is TRBV12-3 or TRBV12-4, the J gene TRBJ1-6; 7 positions match TRBD1. The CDR3 sequence is 13 residues long. Unmatched junction bases numbered 5, after V lost 6 bases and J lost 9 bases. DNA of the CDR3: TGTGCCAGCAGGAGGGACAGTGGTTCACCCCTCCACTTT. Amino acid sequence: CASRRDSGSPLHF.

The V gene is TRBV10-3, the J gene TRBJ1-1; no definite D call. V lost 6 bases and J 1 base, leaving 15 bases between the germline ends. The CDR3 is 15 residues long. Germline-derived CDR1 and CDR2 are ENHRY and SYGVKD. This chain's CDR3 is CAIRAFSGRNTEAFF. The CDR3 region has the DNA TGTGCCATCAGAGCCTTCTCGGGAAGGAACACTGAAGCTTTCTTT.

This clone showed up just once. The chain combines TRBV23-1 with TRBJ2-5, with 9 bases lining up with TRBD1. TRBV23-1 qualifies as an ORF whose function is uncertain. V shed 6 bases and J 5 bases; nucleotides not matched to a gene: 10. The CDR3 runs 15 residues. In DNA form, the CDR3 reads TGCGCCAGCAGACAGTGGGACAGGGACTGGGAGACCCAGTACTTC. This sequence encodes CASRQWDRDWETQYF.

This sequence joins TRBV24-1 and TRBJ1-4; 9 bases fit TRBD1. Trimming took 1 base from V and 9 from J; bases not matched to a gene: 5. CDR1 is KGHDR and CDR2 is SFDVKD in the germline V gene. This CDR3 has 15 amino acids. The CDR3, as DNA: TGTGCCACCAGTGATTTCCGGGACAGGGAACAAAAACTGTTTTTT. The encoded protein is CATSDFRDREQKLFF.

This clone was seen a few times. V gene TRBV28 combines with J gene TRBJ1-5, with 7 bases lining up with TRBD1. Germline loops: CDR1 MDHEN, CDR2 SYDVKM. The junction had 11 bases not matched to a gene; V was cut back by 3 bases and J by 0 bases. This CDR3 spans 18 amino acids. The CDR3 spells CASSFFGRGRYSNQPQHF. The CDR3 DNA sequence: TGTGCCAGCAGTTTTTTCGGCAGGGGGAGATATAGCAATCAGCCCCAGCATTTT.

Notes on this clone: Distinct nucleotide sequences in the sample also encode this CDR3. In DNA form, the CDR3 reads TGTGCCAGCAGCGTGGGGACCGGGGGTCAGCCCCAGCATTTT. Protein: CASSVGTGGQPQHF. The rearrangement uses TRBV9 and TRBJ1-5; TRBD1 might be the D (5 bases). The V end lost 2 bases, the J end lost 6 bases, and 12 bases lay between the germline ends. The germline V gene has CDR1 SGDLS and CDR2 YYNGEE. The CDR3 loop spans 14 amino acids.

The genes are TRBV29-1 and TRBJ2-7; 9 nucleotides line up with TRBD2. Germline V gives CDR1 SQVTM, CDR2 ANQGSEA. The CDR3 is 13 amino acids. V lost 4 bases to trimming and J lost 3 bases; unmatched junction nucleotides: 4. The CDR3 bases are TGCAGCGTTGGCGGGGGGGCCGGCTACGAGCAGTACTTC. This translates into CSVGGGAGYEQYF.

About this clone itself: The same CDR3 also results from other DNA sequences found in this sample. J is TRBJ1-1 and V is TRBV18; D is unresolved. The CDR3 is made up of 13 amino acids. V dropped 6 bases and J dropped 1 base, with 9 bases sitting between them. Looked up from germline, CDR1 is KGHSH and CDR2 is LQKENI. In nucleotides, the CDR3 is TGTGCCAGCTCGCCTTCAGGGAACACTGAAGCTTTCTTT. Translating gives CASSPSGNTEAFF.

This chain uses TRBV5-4 with TRBJ2-1; 11 bases line up with TRBD2. The CDR3 loop spans 16 amino acids. The V gene end was trimmed by 6 bases and the J gene end by 5 bases; junction bases not matched to a gene: 10. Germline CDR1 and CDR2: SGHNT and YYREEE (reference sequence). CDR3 region: CASTGTSGTTNNEQFF. The CDR3 bases are TGTGCCAGCACCGGGACTAGCGGAACAACCAACAATGAGCAGTTCTTC. The full variable domain, completed using reference TRBV5-4 and TRBJ2-1, is ETGVTQSPTHLIKTRGQQVTLRCSSQSGHNTVSWYQQALGQGPQFIFQYYREEENGRGNFPPRFSGLQFPNYSSELNVNALELDDSALYLCASTGTSGTTNNEQFFGPGTRLTVL.